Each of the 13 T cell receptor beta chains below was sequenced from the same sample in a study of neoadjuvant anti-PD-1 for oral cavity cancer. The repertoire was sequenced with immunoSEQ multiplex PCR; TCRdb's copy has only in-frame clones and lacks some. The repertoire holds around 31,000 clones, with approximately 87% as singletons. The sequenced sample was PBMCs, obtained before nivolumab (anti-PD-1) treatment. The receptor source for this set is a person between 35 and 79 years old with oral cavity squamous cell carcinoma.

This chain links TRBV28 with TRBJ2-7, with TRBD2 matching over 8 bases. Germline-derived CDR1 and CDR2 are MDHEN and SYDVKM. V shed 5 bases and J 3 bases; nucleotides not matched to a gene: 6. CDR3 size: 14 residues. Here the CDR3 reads CASSHPGGGYEQYF. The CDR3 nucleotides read TGTGCCAGCAGTCACCCCGGGGGGGGCTACGAGCAGTACTTC.

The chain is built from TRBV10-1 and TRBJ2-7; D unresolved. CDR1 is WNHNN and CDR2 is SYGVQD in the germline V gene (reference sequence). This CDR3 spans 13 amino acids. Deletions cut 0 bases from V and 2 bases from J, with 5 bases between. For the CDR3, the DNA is TGCGCCAGCAGTGAGTCCCCCACCTACGAGCAGTACTTC. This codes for CASSESPTYEQYF.

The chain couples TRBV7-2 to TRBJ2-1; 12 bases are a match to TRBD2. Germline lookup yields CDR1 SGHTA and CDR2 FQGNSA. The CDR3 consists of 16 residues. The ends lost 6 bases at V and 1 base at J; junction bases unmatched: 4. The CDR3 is CASRTTSGGSYNEQFF. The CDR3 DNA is TGTGCCAGCAGAACCACTAGCGGGGGGTCCTACAATGAGCAGTTCTTC.

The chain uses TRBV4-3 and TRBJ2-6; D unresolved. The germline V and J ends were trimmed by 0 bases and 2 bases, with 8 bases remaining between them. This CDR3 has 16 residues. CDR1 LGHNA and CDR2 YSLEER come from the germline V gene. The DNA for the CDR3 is TGCGCCAGCAGCCAAGATAGAGGACCTGGGGCCAACGTCCTGACTTTC. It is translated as CASSQDRGPGANVLTF.

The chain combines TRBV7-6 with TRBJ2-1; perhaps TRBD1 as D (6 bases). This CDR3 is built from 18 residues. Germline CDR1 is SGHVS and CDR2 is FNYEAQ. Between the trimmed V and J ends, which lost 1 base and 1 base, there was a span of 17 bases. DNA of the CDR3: TGTGCCAGCAGCTTAGGGGTCCGACAGGCCTCATCCTACAATGAGCAGTTCTTC. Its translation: CASSLGVRQASSYNEQFF.

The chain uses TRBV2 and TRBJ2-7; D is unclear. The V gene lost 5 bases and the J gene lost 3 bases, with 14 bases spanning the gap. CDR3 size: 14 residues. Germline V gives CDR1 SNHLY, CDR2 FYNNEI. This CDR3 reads CASSRSSLNYEQYF. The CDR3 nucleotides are TGTGCCAGCAGTCGAAGCTCTTTAAACTACGAGCAGTACTTC.

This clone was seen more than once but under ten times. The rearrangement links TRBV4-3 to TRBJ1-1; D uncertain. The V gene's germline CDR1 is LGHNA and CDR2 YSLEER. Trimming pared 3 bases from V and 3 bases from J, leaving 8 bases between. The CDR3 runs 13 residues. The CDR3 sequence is CASSQRTDTEAFF. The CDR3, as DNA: TGCGCCAGCAGCCAGCGAACGGACACTGAAGCTTTCTTT.

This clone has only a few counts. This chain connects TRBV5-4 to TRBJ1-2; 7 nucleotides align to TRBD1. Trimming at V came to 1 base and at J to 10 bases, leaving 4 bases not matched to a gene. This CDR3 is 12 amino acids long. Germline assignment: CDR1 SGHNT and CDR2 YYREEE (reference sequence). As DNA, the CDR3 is TGTGCCAGCAGCTTGTTAGGACAGGTCTACACCTTC. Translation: CASSLLGQVYTF.

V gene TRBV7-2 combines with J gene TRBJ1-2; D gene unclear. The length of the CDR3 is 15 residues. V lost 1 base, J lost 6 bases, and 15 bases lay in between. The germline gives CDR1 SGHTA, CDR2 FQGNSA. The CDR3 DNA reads TGTGCCAGCAGCTTAGTTTGGTCTCCGGGGAATGGCTACACCTTC. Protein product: CASSLVWSPGNGYTF.

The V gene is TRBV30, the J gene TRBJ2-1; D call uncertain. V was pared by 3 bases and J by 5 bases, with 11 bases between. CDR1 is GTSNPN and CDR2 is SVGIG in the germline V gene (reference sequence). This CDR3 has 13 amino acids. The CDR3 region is CAWRPSQDNEQFF. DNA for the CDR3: TGTGCCTGGAGACCCAGTCAAGACAATGAGCAGTTCTTC.

CDR3 nucleotides: TGTGCCAGCAGCCGTGTGATTAACTTCCGGGACAGCGCTAACTATGGCTACACCTTC. Amino acid sequence: CASSRVINFRDSANYGYTF. The rearrangement joins TRBV5-4 to TRBJ1-2; the match to TRBD1 covers 7 bases. V was pared by 4 bases and J by 0 bases, with 18 bases of the junction left unmatched. The CDR3 loop spans 19 amino acids. Germline V gene data show CDR1 as SGHNT and CDR2 as YYREEE (reference sequence).

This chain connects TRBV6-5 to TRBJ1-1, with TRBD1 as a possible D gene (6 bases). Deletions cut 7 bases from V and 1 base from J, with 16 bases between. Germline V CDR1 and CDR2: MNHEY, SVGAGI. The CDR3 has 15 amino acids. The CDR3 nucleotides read TGTGCCAGCATGGGGGCAGGGGTGGGGAACACTGAAGCTTTCTTT. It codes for CASMGAGVGNTEAFF.

CDR3 sequence reads: CASSSSDEQYF. The CDR3, as DNA: TGTGCCAGCAGCTCCTCGGACGAGCAGTACTTC. The chain joins TRBV5-4 to TRBJ2-7; D is unclear. Germline CDR1 SGHNT, CDR2 YYREEE (reference sequence). Trimming stripped 3 bases from V and 5 bases from J, with 6 bases between. The CDR3 runs 11 residues.